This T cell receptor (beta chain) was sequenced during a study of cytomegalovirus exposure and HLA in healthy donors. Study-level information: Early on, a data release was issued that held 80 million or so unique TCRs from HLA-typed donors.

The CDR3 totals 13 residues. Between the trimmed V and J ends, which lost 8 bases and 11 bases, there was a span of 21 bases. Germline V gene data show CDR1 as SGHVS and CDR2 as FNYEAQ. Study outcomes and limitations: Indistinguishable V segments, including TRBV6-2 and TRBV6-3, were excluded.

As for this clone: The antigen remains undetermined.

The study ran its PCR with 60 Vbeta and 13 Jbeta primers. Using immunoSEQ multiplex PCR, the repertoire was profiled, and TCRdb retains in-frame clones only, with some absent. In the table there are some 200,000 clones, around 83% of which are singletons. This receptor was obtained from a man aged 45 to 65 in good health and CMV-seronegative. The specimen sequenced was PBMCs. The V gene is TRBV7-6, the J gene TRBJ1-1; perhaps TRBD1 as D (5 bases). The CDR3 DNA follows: TGTGCCAGCGGAACTGGGGGGGAGGGGAGGGCTTTCTTT. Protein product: CASGTGGEGRAFF.